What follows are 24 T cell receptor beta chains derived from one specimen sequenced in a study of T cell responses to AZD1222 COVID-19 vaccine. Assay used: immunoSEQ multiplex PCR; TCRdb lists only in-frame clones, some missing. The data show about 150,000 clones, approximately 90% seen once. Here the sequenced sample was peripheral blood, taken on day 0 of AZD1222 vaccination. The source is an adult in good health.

In nucleotides, the CDR3 is TGTGCCAGCAGCGATAGGGCTAGCGGACCTCTAGAGACCCAGTACTTC. Its translation is CASSDRASGPLETQYF. V and J are TRBV9 and TRBJ2-5; 7 positions agree with TRBD2. After removal of 3 bases from V and 4 bases from J, the junction contained 12 bases not matched to a gene. CDR3 length: 16 amino acids. Germline assignment: CDR1 SGDLS and CDR2 YYNGEE.

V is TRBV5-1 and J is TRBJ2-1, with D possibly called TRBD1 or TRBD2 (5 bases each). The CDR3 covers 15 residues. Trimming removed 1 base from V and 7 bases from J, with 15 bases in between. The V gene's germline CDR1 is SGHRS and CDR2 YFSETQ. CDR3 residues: CASSLRDLLVNEQFF. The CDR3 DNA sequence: TGCGCCAGCAGCTTGCGGGACCTTCTGGTAAATGAGCAGTTCTTC.

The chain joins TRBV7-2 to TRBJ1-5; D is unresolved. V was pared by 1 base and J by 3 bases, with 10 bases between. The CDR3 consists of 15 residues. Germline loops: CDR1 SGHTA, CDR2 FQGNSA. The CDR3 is CASSLDGQPNQPQHF. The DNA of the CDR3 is TGTGCCAGCAGCTTAGATGGCCAGCCCAATCAGCCCCAGCATTTT.

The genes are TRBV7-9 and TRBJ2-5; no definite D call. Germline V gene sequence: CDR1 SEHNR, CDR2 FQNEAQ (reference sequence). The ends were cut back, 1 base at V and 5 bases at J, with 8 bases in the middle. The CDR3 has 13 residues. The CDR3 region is CASSLGEMETQYF. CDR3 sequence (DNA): TGTGCCAGCAGCTTAGGGGAAATGGAGACCCAGTACTTC.

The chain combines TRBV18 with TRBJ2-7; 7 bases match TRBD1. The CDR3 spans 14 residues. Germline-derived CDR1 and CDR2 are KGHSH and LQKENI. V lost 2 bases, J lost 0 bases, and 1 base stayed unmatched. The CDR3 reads CASSPTGASYEQYF. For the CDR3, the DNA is TGTGCCAGCTCACCAACAGGGGCCTCCTACGAGCAGTACTTC. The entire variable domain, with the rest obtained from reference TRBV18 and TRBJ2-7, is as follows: NAGVMQNPRHLVRRRGQEARLRCSPMKGHSHVYWYRQLPEEGLKFMVYLQKENIIDESGMPKERFSAEFPKEGPSILRIQQVVRGDSAAYFCASSPTGASYEQYFGPGTRLTVT.

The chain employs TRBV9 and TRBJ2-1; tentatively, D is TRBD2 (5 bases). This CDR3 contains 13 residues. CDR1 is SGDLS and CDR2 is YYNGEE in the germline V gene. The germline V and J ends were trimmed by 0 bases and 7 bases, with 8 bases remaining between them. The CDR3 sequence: CASSVGRGNEQFF. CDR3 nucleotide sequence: TGTGCCAGCAGCGTAGGTAGAGGGAATGAGCAGTTCTTC.

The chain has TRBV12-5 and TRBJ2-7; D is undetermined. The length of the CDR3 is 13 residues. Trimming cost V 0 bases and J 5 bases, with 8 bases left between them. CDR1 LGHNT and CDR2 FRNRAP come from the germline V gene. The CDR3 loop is CASGLVHLDEQYF. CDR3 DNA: TGTGCTAGTGGTTTGGTACATTTAGACGAGCAGTACTTC.

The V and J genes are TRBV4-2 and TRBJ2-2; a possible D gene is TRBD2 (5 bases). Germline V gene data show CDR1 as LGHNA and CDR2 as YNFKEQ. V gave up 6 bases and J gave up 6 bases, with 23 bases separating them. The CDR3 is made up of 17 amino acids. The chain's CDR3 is CASSHVGPFGDAGELFF. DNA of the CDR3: TGTGCCAGCAGTCACGTTGGCCCATTCGGGGATGCCGGGGAGCTGTTTTTT.

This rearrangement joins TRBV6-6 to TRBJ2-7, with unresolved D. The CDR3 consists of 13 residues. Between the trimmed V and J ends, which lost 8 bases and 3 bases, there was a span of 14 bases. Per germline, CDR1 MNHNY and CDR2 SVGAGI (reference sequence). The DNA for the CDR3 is TGTGCCAGCCCCCCCGATTCCCACTACGAGCAGTACTTC. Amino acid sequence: CASPPDSHYEQYF.

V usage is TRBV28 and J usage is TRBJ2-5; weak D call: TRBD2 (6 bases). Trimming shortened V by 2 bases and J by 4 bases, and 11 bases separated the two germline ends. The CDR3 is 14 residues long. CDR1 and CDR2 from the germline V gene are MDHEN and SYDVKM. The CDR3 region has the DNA TGTGCCAGCAGTTTAGGTCAGGGAGGAGAGACCCAGTACTTC. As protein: CASSLGQGGETQYF.

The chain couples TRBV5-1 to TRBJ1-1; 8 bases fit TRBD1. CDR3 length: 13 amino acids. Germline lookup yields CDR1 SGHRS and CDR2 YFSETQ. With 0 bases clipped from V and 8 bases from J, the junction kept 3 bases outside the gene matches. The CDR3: CASSLVRGPEAFF. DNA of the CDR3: TGCGCCAGCAGCTTGGTCAGGGGGCCCGAAGCTTTCTTT.

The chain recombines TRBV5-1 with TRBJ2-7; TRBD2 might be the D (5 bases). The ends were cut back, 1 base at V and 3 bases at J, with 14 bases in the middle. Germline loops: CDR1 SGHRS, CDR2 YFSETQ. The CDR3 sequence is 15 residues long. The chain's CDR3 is CASSLFVGEGYEQYF. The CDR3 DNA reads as TGCGCCAGCAGCTTGTTTGTCGGAGAGGGCTACGAGCAGTACTTC.

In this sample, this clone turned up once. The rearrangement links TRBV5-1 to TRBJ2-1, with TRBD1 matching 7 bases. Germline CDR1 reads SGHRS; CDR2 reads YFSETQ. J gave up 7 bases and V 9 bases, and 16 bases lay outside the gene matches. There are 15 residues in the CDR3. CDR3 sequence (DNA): TGCGCCACCTCCCAGGATGGGACAGCCATAAATGAGCAGTTCTTC. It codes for CATSQDGTAINEQFF.

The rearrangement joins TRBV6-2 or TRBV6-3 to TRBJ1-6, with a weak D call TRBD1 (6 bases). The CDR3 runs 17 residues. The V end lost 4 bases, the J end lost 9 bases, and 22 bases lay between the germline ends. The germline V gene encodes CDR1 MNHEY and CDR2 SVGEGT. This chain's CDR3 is CASSSERQAVRGSPLHF. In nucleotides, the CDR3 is TGTGCCAGCAGTTCCGAACGACAGGCGGTAAGAGGTTCACCCCTCCACTTT.

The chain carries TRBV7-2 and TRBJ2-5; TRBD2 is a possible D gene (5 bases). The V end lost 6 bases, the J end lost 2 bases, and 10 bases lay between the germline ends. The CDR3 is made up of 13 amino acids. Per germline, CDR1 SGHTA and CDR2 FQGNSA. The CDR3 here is CASRWTVQETQYF. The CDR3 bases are TGTGCCAGCAGGTGGACTGTACAAGAGACCCAGTACTTC.

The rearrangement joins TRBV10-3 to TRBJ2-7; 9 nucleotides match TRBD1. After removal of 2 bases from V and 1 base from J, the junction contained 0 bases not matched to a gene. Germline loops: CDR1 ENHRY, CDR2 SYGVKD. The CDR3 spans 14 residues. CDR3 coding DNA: TGTGCCATCAGTGAGGACAGGGGGTCCTACGAGCAGTACTTC. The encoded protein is CAISEDRGSYEQYF.

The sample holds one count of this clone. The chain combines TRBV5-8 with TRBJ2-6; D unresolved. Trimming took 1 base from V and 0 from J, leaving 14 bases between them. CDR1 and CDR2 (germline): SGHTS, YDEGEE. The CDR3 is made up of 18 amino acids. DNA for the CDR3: TGTGCCAGCAGCTTGTCGGTGGCATTGGCCTCTGGGGCCAACGTCCTGACTTTC. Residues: CASSLSVALASGANVLTF.

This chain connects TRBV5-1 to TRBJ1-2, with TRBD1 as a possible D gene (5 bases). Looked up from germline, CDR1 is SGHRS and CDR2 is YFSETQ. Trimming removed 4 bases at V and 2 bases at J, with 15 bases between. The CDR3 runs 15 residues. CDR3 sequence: CASSAEQGGNYGYTF. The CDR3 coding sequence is TGCGCCAGCAGCGCCGAGCAGGGTGGCAACTATGGCTACACCTTC.

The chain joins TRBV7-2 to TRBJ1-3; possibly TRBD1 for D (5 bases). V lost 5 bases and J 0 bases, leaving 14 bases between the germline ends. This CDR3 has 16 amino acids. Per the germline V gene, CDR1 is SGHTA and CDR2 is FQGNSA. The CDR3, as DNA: TGTGCCAGCAGCCCGTCCCAGGGTCTCTCTGGAAACACCATATATTTT. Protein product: CASSPSQGLSGNTIYF.

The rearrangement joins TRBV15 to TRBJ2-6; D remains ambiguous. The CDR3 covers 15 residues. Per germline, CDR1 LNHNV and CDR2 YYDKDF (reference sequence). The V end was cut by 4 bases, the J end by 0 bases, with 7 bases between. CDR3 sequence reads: CATSKGNSGANVLTF. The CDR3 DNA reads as TGTGCCACCAGCAAAGGGAACTCTGGGGCCAACGTCCTGACTTTC.

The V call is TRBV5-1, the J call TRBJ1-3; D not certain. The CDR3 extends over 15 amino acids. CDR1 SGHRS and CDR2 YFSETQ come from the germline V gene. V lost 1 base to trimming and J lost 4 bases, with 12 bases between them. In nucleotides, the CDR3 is TGCGCCAGCAGCTTGACCGCTACGACAGGAAACACCATATATTTT. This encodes CASSLTATTGNTIYF.

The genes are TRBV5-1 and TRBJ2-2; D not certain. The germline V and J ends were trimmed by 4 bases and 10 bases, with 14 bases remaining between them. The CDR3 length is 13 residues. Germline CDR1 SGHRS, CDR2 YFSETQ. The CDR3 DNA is TGCGCCAGCAGCATCGGAAGCCCGGAGGAGCTGTTTTTT. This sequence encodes CASSIGSPEELFF.

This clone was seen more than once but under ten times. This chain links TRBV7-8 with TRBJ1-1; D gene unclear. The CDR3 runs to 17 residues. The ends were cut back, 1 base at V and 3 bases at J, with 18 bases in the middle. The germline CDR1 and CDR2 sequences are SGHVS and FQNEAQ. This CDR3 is CASSLVAAEKKDTEAFF. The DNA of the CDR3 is TGTGCCAGCAGCTTAGTCGCGGCAGAAAAGAAGGACACTGAAGCTTTCTTT.

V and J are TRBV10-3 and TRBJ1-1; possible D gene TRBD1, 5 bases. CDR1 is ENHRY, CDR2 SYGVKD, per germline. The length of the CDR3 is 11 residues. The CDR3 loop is CATKGTDEAFF. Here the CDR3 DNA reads TGTGCAACCAAAGGGACGGATGAAGCTTTCTTT.